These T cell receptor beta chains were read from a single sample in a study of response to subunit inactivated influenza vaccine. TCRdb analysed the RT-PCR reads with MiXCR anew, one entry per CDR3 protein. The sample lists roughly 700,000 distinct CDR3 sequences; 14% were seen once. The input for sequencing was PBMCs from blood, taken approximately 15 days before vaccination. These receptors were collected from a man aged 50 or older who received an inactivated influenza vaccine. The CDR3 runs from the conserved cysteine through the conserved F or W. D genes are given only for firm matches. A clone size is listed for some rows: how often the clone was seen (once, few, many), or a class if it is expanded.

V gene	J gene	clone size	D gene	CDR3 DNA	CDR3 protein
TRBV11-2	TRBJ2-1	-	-	TGTGCCAGCAGCCCCGGGGGGACGGGACAGAGAAACAATGAGCAGTTCTTC	CASSPGGTGQRNNEQFF
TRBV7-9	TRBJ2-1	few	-	TGTGCCTCCGAGGGCGATGAGCAGTTCTTC	CASEGDEQFF
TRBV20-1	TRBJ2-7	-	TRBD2	TGCAGTGCTAGATCGGGACTAGAGCAGGACGAGCAGTACTTC	CSARSGLEQDEQYF
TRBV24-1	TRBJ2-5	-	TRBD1	TGTGCCACCAGTGATTTCCGACAGGGCTTGGTGCGAGAGACCCAGTACTTC	CATSDFRQGLVRETQYF
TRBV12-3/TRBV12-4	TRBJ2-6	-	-	TGTGCCAGCAGTCTGACAGAAACTGGGGCCAACGTCCTGACTTTC	CASSLTETGANVLTF
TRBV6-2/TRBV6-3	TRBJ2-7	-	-	TGTGCCAGCAGTACTCGGCGAGGGGGCGAGCAGTACTTC	CASSTRRGGEQYF
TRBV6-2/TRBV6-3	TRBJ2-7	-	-	TGTGCCAGCAGTTACTCATTGGGTGCCTCTTCCTACGAGCAGTACTTC	CASSYSLGASSYEQYF
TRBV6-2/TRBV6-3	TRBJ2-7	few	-	TGTGCCAGCAGTCGACAGACGGTCGCCTACGAGCAGTACTTC	CASSRQTVAYEQYF
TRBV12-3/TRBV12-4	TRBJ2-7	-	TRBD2	TGTGCCAGCAGCCGTTCTGGACGGGGGGACTCCTACGAGCAGTACTTC	CASSRSGRGDSYEQYF
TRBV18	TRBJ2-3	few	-	TGTGCCAGCTCACTTCCCCGGGGAGGCACAGATACGCAGTATTTT	CASSLPRGGTDTQYF
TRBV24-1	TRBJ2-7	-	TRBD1	TGTGCCACCAGTGAAAACACAGGACAGGGGGCATACGAGCAGTACTTC	CATSENTGQGAYEQYF
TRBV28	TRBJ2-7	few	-	TGTGCCAGCAGTTTAACAGCCCTATACGAGCAGTACTTC	CASSLTALYEQYF
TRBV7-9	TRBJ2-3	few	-	TGTGCCAGCAGCTTGGGGGCCTATACGCAGTATTTT	CASSLGAYTQYF
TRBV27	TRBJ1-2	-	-	TGTGCCAGCAGGGAACCAGGGGAGGGCTACACCTTC	CASREPGEGYTF
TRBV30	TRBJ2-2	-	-	TGTGCCTGGGCAGAGGGCGGGTTGGCCGGGGAGCTGTTTTTT	CAWAEGGLAGELFF
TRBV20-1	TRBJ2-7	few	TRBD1	TGCAGTGCCAGCCAGACAGGGAACGAGCAGTACTTC	CSASQTGNEQYF
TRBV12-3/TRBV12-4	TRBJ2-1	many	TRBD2	TGTGCCAGCAGGAATCTAGCGGGAGCCCGTTACAATGAGCAGTTCTTC	CASRNLAGARYNEQFF
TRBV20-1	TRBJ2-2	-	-	TGCAGTGCTAGGAAGGGGTGGGAGCTGTTTTTT	CSARKGWELFF
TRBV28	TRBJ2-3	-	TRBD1	TGTGCCAGCAGTTTATGGGGCAGGGGGCGGACGACAGATACGCAGTATTTT	CASSLWGRGRTTDTQYF
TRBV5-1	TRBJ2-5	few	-	TGCGCCAGCAGCCAAGCAGGGGTCCAAGAGACCCAGTACTTC	CASSQAGVQETQYF
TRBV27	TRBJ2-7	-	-	TGTGCCAGCGCCAGGGATCCGGAAGCCTACGAGCAGTACTTC	CASARDPEAYEQYF
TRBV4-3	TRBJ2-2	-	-	TGCGCCAGCAGCCAAGGCGGCACAGGGAATACCGGGGAGCTGTTTTTT	CASSQGGTGNTGELFF
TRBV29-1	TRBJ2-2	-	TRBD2	TGCAGCGTTGCGTTGTTTAGCGGGAGGGCCCCGGGGGAGCTGTTTTTT	CSVALFSGRAPGELFF
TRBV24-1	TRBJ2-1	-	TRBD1	TGTGCCACCAGCGGACAGGGGCTCTACAATGAGCAGTTCTTC	CATSGQGLYNEQFF
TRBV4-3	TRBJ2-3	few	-	TGCGCCAGCAGCCAAGCCGCGAGACCAGGGGGGGGCACAGATACGCAGTATTTT	CASSQAARPGGGTDTQYF
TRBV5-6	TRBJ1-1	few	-	TGTGCCAGCAGCTTACAGGGCGGAAAAGCTTTCTTT	CASSLQGGKAFF
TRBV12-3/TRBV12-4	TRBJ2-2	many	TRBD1	TGTGCCCTAAGGGGGCAGGGTGGAAACACCGGGGAGCTGTTTTTT	CALRGQGGNTGELFF
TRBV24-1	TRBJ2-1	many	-	TGTGCCACCAGTGATTCCGGGACAACCTACAATGAGCAGTTCTTC	CATSDSGTTYNEQFF
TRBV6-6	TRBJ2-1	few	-	TGTGCCAGCAGTTACACACAGGGAGTTAACAATGAGCAGTTCTTC	CASSYTQGVNNEQFF
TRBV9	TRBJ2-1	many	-	TGTGCCAGCAGCCCAGATTACAATGAGCAGTTCTTC	CASSPDYNEQFF
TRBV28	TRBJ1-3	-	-	TGTGCCACCTTCCGGAACTCTGGAAACACCATATATTTT	CATFRNSGNTIYF
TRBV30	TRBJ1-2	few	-	TGTGCCTGGAGCGGGTCCGGTGGAGGCTACACCTTC	CAWSGSGGGYTF
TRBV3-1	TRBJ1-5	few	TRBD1	TGTGCCAGCAGCTCCGACAGGGGAGATCAGCCCCAGCATTTT	CASSSDRGDQPQHF
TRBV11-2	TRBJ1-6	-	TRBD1	TGTGCCAGCAGCGCGGACAGGGTTAATTCACCCCTCCACTTT	CASSADRVNSPLHF
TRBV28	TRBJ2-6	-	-	TGTGCCAGCTGCGTGGGGGGGGCCAACGTCCTGACTTTC	CASCVGGANVLTF
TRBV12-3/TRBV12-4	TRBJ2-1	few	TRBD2	TGTGCCAGCAGTTTAGAGAGCGGGACGGTCCCCGATGAGCAGTTCTTC	CASSLESGTVPDEQFF